The 14 T cell receptor beta chains listed next were all sequenced from one sample in a study of T cells in Graves' hyperthyroidism and ophthalmopathy. Amplification yielded TCR beta CDR3 regions, with RNA transcripts as the source. The primer set for the first-round RT-PCR of the TCR CDR3 was HTBI. MiXCR, run by TCRdb on the multiplex PCR reads, gives a single entry per CDR3 protein. Altogether around 350,000 distinct CDR3 sequences are present, approximately 25% being singletons, with the ten largest covering about 70%. Sequenced material: blood. These receptor sequences come from a man between 45 and 60 years old with Graves' hyperthyroidism.

Many counts were recorded for this clonotype. V usage is TRBV3-1 and J usage is TRBJ2-5, with D possibly called TRBD1 or TRBD2 (5 bases each). This CDR3 is 16 amino acids long. Germline V gives CDR1 LGHDT, CDR2 YNNKEL (reference sequence). The V end was cut by 1 base, the J end by 2 bases, with 14 bases between. CDR3 region: CASSQVSGAYQETQYF. CDR3 DNA sequence: TGTGCCAGCAGCCAAGTTTCCGGGGCCTATCAAGAGACCCAGTACTTC.

For the CDR3, the DNA is TGTGCCAGCAGTGGGGGAGGGTCTAGAACTGAAGCTTTCTTT. Protein product: CASSGGGSRTEAFF. The J gene is TRBJ1-1, the V gene TRBV6-1; D not certain. Deletions cut 4 bases from V and 5 bases from J, with 14 bases between. Looked up from germline, CDR1 is MNHNS and CDR2 is SASEGT. CDR3 length: 14 amino acids.

In this sample, this clonotype turned up many times. This chain links TRBV28 with TRBJ2-7; D is perhaps TRBD2 (6 bases). The CDR3 has 15 residues. From germline, CDR1 is MDHEN and CDR2 SYDVKM. V shed 3 bases and J shed 0 bases, with 12 bases lying between them. In nucleotides, the CDR3 is TGTGCCAGCAGTTTCTTTAGCGGAACCTCCTACGAGCAGTACTTC. Amino acids: CASSFFSGTSYEQYF. The full variable domain, in which reference TRBV28 and TRBJ2-7 provide the parts outside the CDR3, is DVKVTQSSRYLVKRTGEKVFLECVQDMDHENMFWYRQDPGLGLRLIYFSYDVKMKEKGDIPEGYSVSREKKERFSLILESASTNQTSMYLCASSFFSGTSYEQYFGPGTRLTVT.

This clonotype was seen a handful of times. The V call is TRBV4-1, the J call TRBJ1-5, with 8 bases lining up with TRBD1. The CDR3 covers 14 residues. V shed 3 bases, J shed 5 bases, and the junction held 3 bases outside the gene matches. The germline gives CDR1 MGHRA, CDR2 YSYEKL. The CDR3, as DNA: TGCGCCAGCAGCCAGCAGACAGGGGATCAGCCCCAGCATTTT. It translates to CASSQQTGDQPQHF.

This clonotype was seen only once. This chain links TRBV7-9 with TRBJ2-5; 9 nucleotides line up with TRBD1. The CDR3 totals 15 residues. Trimming cost V 5 bases and J 5 bases; bases outside gene matches: 9. Germline CDR1 SEHNR, CDR2 FQNEAQ (reference sequence). Here the CDR3 reads CASSPEGQGGETQYF. The DNA for the CDR3 is TGTGCCAGCAGCCCTGAGGGACAGGGAGGGGAGACCCAGTACTTC.

The chain links TRBV6-1 to TRBJ2-7; 9 bases align to TRBD2. Germline CDR1 and CDR2: MNHNS and SASEGT. CDR3 size: 15 residues. V shed 6 bases, J shed 5 bases, and the junction held 11 bases outside the gene matches. The CDR3 protein is CASRASGKSVNEQYF. Written as DNA, the CDR3 is TGTGCCAGCAGGGCTAGCGGGAAAAGTGTCAACGAGCAGTACTTC.

CDR3 coding DNA: TGTGCCTGGAGTGTAAGTCAATGGAATGAGCAGTTCTTC. Translating gives CAWSVSQWNEQFF. The rearrangement joins TRBV30 to TRBJ2-1; D is unresolved. Trimming left V 0 bases short and J 7 bases short, with 10 bases between. This CDR3 is 13 amino acids long. Looked up from germline, CDR1 is GTSNPN and CDR2 is SVGIG (reference sequence).

This clonotype came up a few times. V is TRBV28 and J is TRBJ1-2, with D unclear. The CDR3 spans 13 residues. The germline V gene has CDR1 MDHEN and CDR2 SYDVKM. Trimming removed 6 bases at V and 7 bases at J, with 15 bases between. CDR3 region: CASRPSSLSGYTF. The CDR3 coding sequence is TGTGCCAGCAGACCCTCGAGCCTATCTGGCTACACCTTC.

This clonotype was observed at least ten times. The rearrangement links TRBV20-1 to TRBJ1-1, with D unresolved. CDR1 and CDR2 (germline): DFQATT, SNEGSKA (reference sequence). The CDR3 runs to 11 residues. V lost 6 bases, J lost 3 bases, and 8 bases lay in between. The CDR3 loop is CSAVRDTEAFF. The CDR3 bases are TGCAGTGCGGTTAGAGACACTGAAGCTTTCTTT.

The V call is TRBV12-3 or TRBV12-4, the J call TRBJ1-2; D may be TRBD1 (5 bases). Trimming removed 4 bases from V and 7 bases from J, with 13 bases in between. CDR3 length: 13 residues. The DNA of the CDR3 is TGTGCCAGCAGTTCGGGGGGTCGGAGTGGCTACACCTTC. Its translation: CASSSGGRSGYTF.

Only a few counts were recorded for this clonotype. J is TRBJ1-5 and V is TRBV7-2, with TRBD1 identical over 10 bases. V lost 5 bases, J lost 2 bases, and 9 bases stayed unmatched. The CDR3 consists of 17 residues. Germline-derived CDR1 and CDR2 are SGHTA and FQGNSA. The CDR3 region is CASSITRDRGRNQPQHF. DNA of the CDR3: TGTGCCAGCAGCATAACCCGGGACAGGGGCCGCAATCAGCCCCAGCATTTT.

This clonotype was recorded many times. The chain has TRBV2 and TRBJ2-1; unclear D gene. CDR1 SNHLY and CDR2 FYNNEI come from the germline V gene. V was clipped by 5 bases and J by 7 bases, with 6 bases between them. The CDR3 is 11 residues long. As DNA, the CDR3 is TGTGCCAGCAGTACTGCGAATGAGCAGTTCTTC. This gives the protein CASSTANEQFF. Full variable domain (remainder filled in from reference TRBV2 and TRBJ2-1): EPEVTQTPSHQVTQMGQEVILRCVPISNHLYFYWYRQILGQKVEFLVSFYNNEISEKSEIFDDQFSVERPDGSNFTLKIRSTKLEDSAMYFCASSTANEQFFGPGTRLTVL.

This clonotype came up a few times. The rearrangement uses TRBV20-1 and TRBJ2-3, with TRBD2 matching 8 bases. The V gene end was trimmed by 3 bases and the J gene end by 4 bases; junction bases not matched to a gene: 9. CDR1 is DFQATT and CDR2 is SNEGSKA in the germline V gene (reference sequence). The CDR3 is 15 residues long. CDR3 nucleotides: TGCAGTGCTAGCCAACTAGCGGCGGTCTCAGATACGCAGTATTTT. Protein product: CSASQLAAVSDTQYF.

The sample holds a few counts of this clonotype. J is TRBJ2-1 and V is TRBV24-1; 13 bases align to TRBD2. V gave up 3 bases and J gave up 6 bases; unmatched junction bases: 1. The CDR3 totals 15 residues. Germline CDR1 and CDR2: KGHDR and SFDVKD. The CDR3: CATSDTSGRANEQFF. The CDR3 DNA follows: TGTGCCACCAGTGATACTAGCGGGAGGGCCAATGAGCAGTTCTTC.